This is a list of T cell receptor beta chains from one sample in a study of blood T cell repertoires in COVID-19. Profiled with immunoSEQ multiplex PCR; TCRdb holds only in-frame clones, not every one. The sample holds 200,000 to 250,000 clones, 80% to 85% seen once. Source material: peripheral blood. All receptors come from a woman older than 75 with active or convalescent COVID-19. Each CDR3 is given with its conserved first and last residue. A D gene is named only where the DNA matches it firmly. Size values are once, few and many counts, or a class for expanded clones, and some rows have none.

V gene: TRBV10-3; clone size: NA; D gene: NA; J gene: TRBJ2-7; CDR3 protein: CAISIRGPPDNYEQYF; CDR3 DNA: TGTGCCATCAGTATCAGGGGCCCACCTGATAACTACGAGCAGTACTTC
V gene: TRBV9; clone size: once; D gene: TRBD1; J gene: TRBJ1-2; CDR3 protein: CASSPDPGQGFGYTF; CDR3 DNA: TGTGCCAGCAGCCCTGACCCGGGACAGGGATTTGGCTACACCTTC
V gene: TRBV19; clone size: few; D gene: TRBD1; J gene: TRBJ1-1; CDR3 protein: CASSIVGGSEAFF; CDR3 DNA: TGTGCCAGTAGTATAGTAGGGGGCTCTGAAGCTTTCTTT
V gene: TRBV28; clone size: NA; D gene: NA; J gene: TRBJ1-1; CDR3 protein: CASWGGLVSEAFF; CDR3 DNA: TGTGCCAGCTGGGGAGGCTTGGTTTCTGAAGCTTTCTTT
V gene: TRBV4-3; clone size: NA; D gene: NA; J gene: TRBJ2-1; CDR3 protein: CASSHRGRYNEQFF; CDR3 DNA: TGCGCCAGCAGCCACCGGGGGAGGTACAATGAGCAGTTCTTC
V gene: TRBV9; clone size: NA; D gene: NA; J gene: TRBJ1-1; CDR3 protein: CASSVGGRATEAFF; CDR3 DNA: TGTGCCAGCAGCGTAGGGGGCAGGGCCACTGAAGCTTTCTTT
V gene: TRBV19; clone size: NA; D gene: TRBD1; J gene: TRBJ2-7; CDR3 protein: CASSIGGQSTYEQYF; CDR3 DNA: TGTGCCAGTAGTATAGGGGGACAGAGCACCTACGAGCAGTACTTC
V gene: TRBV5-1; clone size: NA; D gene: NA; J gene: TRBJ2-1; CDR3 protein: CASSLGGFYNEQFF; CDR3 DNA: TGCGCCAGCAGCTTGGGAGGGTTCTACAATGAGCAGTTCTTC
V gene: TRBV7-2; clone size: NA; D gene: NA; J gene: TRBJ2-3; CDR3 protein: CASSSLAQVRRDTQYF; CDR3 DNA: TGTGCCAGCAGCTCGTTAGCCCAAGTCAGAAGGGATACGCAGTATTTT
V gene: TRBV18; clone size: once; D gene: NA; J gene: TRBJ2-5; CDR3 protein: CASSNPGETQYF; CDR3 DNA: TGTGCCAGCTCTAACCCGGGTGAGACCCAGTACTTC
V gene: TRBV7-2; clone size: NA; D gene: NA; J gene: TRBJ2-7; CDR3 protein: CASSGYGQGGEQYF; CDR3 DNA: TGTGCCAGCAGCGGTTACGGTCAGGGAGGCGAGCAGTACTTC
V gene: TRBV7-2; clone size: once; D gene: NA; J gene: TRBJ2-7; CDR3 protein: CASSLAGYGGEQYF; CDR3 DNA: TGTGCCAGCAGCTTAGCCGGGTATGGTGGCGAGCAGTACTTC
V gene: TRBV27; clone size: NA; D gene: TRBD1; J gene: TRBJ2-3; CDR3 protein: CASSFRRDRGDTQYF; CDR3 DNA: TGTGCCAGCAGTTTCCGACGGGACAGAGGAGATACGCAGTATTTT
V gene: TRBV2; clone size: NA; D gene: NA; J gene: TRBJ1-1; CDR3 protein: CASSQQIVEGTEAFF; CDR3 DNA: TGTGCCAGCAGCCAGCAGATAGTCGAGGGCACTGAAGCTTTCTTT
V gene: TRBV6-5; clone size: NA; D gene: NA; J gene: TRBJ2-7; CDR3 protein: CASTGTTSSYEQYF; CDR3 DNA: TGTGCCAGCACCGGGACAACGAGCTCCTACGAGCAGTACTTC
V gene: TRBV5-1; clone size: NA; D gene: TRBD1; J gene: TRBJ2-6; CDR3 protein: CASSLPPRGLAGANVLTF; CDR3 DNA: TGCGCCAGCAGCTTGCCCCCCAGGGGGCTGGCTGGGGCCAACGTCCTGACTTTC
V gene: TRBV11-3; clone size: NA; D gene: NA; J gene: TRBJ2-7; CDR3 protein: CASSLRGLVGRRYF; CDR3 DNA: TGTGCCAGCAGCTTAAGGGGGTTAGTCGGACGTAGGTACTTC
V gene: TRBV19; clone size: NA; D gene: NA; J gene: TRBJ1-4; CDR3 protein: CASRYREGNEKLFF; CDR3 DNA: TGTGCCAGCAGATACAGGGAAGGTAATGAAAAACTGTTTTTT
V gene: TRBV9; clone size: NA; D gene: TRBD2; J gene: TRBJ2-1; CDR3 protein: CASSRDSGRAWQEQFF; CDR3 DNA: TGTGCCAGCAGCCGGGATAGCGGGAGGGCATGGCAGGAGCAGTTCTTC
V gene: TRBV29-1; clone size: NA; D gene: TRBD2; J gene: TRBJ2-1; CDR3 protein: CSVEWQRGRDNEQFF; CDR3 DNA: TGCAGCGTTGAATGGCAGCGGGGGCGAGACAATGAGCAGTTCTTC
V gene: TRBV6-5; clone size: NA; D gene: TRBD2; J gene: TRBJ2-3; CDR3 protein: CASRPPGGADTQYF; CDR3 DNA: TGTGCCAGCAGGCCCCCGGGGGGGGCGGATACGCAGTATTTT
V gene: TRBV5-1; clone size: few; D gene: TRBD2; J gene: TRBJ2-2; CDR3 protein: CASRASGGTGELFF; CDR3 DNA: TGCGCCAGCAGGGCTAGCGGGGGAACCGGGGAGCTGTTTTTT
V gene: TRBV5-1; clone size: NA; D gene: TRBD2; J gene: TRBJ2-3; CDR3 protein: CASSRLASTDTQYF; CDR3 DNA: TGCGCCAGCAGTCGACTAGCGAGCACAGATACGCAGTATTTT
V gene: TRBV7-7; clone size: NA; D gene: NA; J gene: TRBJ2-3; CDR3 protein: CASSNGYSTDTQYF; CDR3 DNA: TGTGCTAGCAGCAACGGTTACAGCACAGATACGCAGTATTTT
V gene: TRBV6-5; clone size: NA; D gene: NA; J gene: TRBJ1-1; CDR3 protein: CASSYSGRNTEAFF; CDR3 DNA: TGTGCCAGCAGTTACTCGGGCAGGAACACTGAAGCTTTCTTT
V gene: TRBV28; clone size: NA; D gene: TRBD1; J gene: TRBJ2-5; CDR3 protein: CASSLQGAFHLETQYF; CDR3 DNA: TGTGCCAGCAGTTTACAGGGGGCTTTTCATTTGGAGACCCAGTACTTC
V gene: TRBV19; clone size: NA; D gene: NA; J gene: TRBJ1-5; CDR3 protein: CASRQDRQPQHF; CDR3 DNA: TGTGCCAGCAGACAGGACCGGCAGCCCCAGCATTTT
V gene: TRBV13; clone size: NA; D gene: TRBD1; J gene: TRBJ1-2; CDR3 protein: CASSLGLGIFLDRDGYGYTF; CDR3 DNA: TGTGCCAGCAGCTTAGGCCTTGGAATATTCCTGGACAGGGACGGATATGGCTACACCTTC
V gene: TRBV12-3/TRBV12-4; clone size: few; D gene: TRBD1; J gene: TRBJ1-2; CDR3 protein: CASRRGQGDGYTF; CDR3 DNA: TGTGCCAGCAGGAGGGGACAGGGGGACGGCTACACCTTC
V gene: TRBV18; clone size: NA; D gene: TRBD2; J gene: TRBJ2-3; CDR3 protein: CASSPSLAGLDTQYF; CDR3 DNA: TGTGCCAGCTCACCATCACTAGCGGGCTTAGATACGCAGTATTTT
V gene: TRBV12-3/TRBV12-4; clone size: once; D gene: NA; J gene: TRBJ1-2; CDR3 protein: CASSFTGLGYTF; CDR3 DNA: TGTGCCAGCAGTTTCACAGGGCTTGGCTACACCTTC
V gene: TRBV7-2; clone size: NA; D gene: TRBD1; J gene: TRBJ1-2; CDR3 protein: CASSSGQGQNGYTF; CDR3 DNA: TGTGCCAGCAGCTCAGGACAGGGCCAAAATGGCTACACCTTC
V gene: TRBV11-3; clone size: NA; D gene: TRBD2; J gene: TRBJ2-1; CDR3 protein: CASSSGEGRNEQFF; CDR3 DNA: TGTGCCAGCAGCTCGGGGGAGGGCCGAAATGAGCAGTTCTTC
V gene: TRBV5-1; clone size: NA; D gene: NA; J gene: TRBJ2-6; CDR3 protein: CASSLSESGANVLTF; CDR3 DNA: TGCGCCAGCAGCTTATCAGAATCTGGGGCCAACGTCCTGACTTTC
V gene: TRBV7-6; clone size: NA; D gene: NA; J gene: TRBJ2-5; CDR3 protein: CASSRDSGETQYF; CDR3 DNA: TGTGCCAGCAGCCGAGACAGCGGGGAGACCCAGTACTTC
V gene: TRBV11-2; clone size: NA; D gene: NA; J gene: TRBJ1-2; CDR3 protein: CASSNGGFGYTF; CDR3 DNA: TGTGCCAGCAGCAACGGGGGGTTTGGCTACACCTTC
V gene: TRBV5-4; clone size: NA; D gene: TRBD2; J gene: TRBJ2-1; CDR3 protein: CASSPGTSGRIGEQFF; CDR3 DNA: TGTGCCAGCAGCCCCGGGACTAGCGGGAGAATCGGTGAGCAGTTCTTC
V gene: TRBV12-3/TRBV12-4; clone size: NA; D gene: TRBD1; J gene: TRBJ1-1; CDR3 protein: CASSLDRGVEAFF; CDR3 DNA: TGTGCCAGCAGCCTGGACAGGGGAGTTGAAGCTTTCTTT
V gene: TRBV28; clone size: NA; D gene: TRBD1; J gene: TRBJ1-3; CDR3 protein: CASRVSQGTGDTTIYF; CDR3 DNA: TGTGCCAGCAGAGTTTCACAGGGGACAGGGGATACCACCATATATTTT
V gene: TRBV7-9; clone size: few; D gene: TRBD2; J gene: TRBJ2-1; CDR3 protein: CASSPLSGRSDNNEQFF; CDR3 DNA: TGTGCCAGCAGCCCGCTTAGCGGGAGGTCCGACAACAATGAGCAGTTCTTC
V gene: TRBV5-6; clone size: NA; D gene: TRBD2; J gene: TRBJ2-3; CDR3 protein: CASSHSGMGPDTQYF; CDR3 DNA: TGTGCCAGCAGCCATAGCGGGATGGGGCCAGATACGCAGTATTTT
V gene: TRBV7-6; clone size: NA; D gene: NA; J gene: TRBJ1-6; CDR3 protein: CASSLASGSDSPLHF; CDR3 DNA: TGTGCCAGCAGCTTGGCTTCAGGGTCGGATTCACCCCTCCACTTT
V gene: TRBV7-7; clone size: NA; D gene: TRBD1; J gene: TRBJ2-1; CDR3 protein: CASSLYHGTGVNEQFF; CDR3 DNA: TGTGCCAGCAGCTTATATCATGGGACAGGGGTCAATGAGCAGTTCTTC
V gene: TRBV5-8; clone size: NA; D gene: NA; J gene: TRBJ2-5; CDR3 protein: CASSLVQGRGTQYF; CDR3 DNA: TGTGCCAGCAGCTTGGTACAGGGGCGGGGGACCCAGTACTTC
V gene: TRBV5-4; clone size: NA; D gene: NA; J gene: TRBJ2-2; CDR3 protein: CASSSGLLLNTGELFF; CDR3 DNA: TGTGCCAGCAGCTCGGGACTTTTATTAAACACCGGGGAGCTGTTTTTT
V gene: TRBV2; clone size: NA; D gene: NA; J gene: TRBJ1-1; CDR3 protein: CASSDQGGRAEAFF; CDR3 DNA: TGTGCCAGCAGTGACCAAGGGGGTAGGGCTGAAGCTTTCTTT
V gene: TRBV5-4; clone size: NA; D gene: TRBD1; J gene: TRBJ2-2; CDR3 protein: CASSYRGRGAGELFF; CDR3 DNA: TGTGCCAGCAGCTATAGGGGGCGAGGTGCCGGGGAGCTGTTTTTT
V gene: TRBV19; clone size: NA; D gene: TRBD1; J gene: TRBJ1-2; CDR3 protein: CASRRDSRNYGYTF; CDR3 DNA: TGTGCCAGTAGAAGGGACAGTCGAAACTATGGCTACACCTTC
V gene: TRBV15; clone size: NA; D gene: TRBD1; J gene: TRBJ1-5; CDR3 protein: CATSRSQGYSQPQHF; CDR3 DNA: TGTGCCACCAGCAGATCACAGGGGTATAGTCAGCCCCAGCATTTT
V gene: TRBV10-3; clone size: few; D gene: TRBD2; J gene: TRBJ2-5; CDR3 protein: CAISESGRTSGIEETQYF; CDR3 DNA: TGTGCCATCAGTGAGTCGGGAAGGACTAGCGGGATTGAGGAGACCCAGTACTTC
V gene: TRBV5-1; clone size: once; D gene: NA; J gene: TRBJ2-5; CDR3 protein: CASSLGGGNQETQYF; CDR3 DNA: TGCGCCAGCAGCTTGGGGGGAGGAAACCAAGAGACCCAGTACTTC
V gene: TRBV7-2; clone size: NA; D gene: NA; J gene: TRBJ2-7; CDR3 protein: CASSGGPYEQYF; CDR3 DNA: TGTGCCAGCAGCGGTGGCCCCTACGAGCAGTACTTC
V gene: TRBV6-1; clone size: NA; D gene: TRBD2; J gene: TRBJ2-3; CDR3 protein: CASSEGEGDTQYF; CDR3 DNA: TGTGCCAGCAGTGAGGGGGAGGGAGATACGCAGTATTTT
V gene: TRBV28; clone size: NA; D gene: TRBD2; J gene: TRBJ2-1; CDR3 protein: CASSGATSGEYNEQFF; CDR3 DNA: TGTGCCAGCAGTGGGGCGACTAGCGGGGAATACAATGAGCAGTTCTTC